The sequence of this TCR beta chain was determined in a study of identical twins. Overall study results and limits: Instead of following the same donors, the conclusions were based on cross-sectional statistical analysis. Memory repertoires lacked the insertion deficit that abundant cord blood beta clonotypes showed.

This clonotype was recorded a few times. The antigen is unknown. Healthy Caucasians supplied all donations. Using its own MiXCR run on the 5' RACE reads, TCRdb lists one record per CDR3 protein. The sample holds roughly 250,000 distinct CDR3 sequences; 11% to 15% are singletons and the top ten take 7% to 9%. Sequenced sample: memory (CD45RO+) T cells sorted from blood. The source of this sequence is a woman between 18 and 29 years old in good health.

The CDR3 nucleotides read TGTGCCAGCAGTGGGGGCGGACAGGCAGAGGGCTACACCTTC. It translates to CASSGGGQAEGYTF. V is TRBV6-1 and J is TRBJ1-2; TRBD1 matches 7 bases. There are 14 residues in the CDR3. CDR1 is MNHNS and CDR2 is SASEGT in the germline V gene. V was clipped by 4 bases and J by 8 bases; unmatched bases: 10.